These 4 T cell receptor beta chains share one sample of origin, sequenced in a study of cytotoxic CD8 clonotypes in ibrutinib-treated CLL. Profiling relied on immunoSEQ multiplex PCR, and the TCRdb table lists in-frame clones only, not all of them. Here the sample spans about 140,000 clones, 70% to 85% being singletons. Sequenced material: PBMCs, taken after 12 months of ibrutinib treatment. The receptors shown here come from a human donor with chronic lymphocytic leukemia.

The rearrangement links TRBV7-8 to TRBJ2-7; 8 bases are a match to TRBD1. CDR3 length equals 15 residues. V dropped 5 bases and J dropped 2; count of bases not matched to a gene: 8. Germline CDR1 SGHVS, CDR2 FQNEAQ. The CDR3 region has the DNA TGTGCCAGCAGCCGACAGGGGATTGCGGCCTACGAGCAGTACTTC. This encodes CASSRQGIAAYEQYF.

J is TRBJ2-7 and V is TRBV4-3; no clear D gene. The CDR3 extends over 13 amino acids. Trimming pared 2 bases from V and 3 bases from J, leaving 8 bases between. Per the germline V gene, CDR1 is LGHNA and CDR2 is YSLEER. In DNA form, the CDR3 reads TGCGCCAGCAGCCAACAAACGGACTACGAGCAGTACTTC. It encodes CASSQQTDYEQYF.

The V gene is TRBV11-1, the J gene TRBJ2-5; D is undetermined. With 1 base removed from V and 1 base from J, the gap between germline ends came to 4 bases. Germline V gives CDR1 SGHAT, CDR2 FQDESV (reference sequence). The CDR3 is 13 residues long. The CDR3 coding sequence is TGTGCCAGCAGCTTAGTTATCCAAGAGACCCAGTACTTC. Translated, it gives CASSLVIQETQYF.

V and J are TRBV7-2 and TRBJ2-5, with 10 nucleotides matching TRBD2. The tail of the sequence fits TRBJ2-7 better, so the J call may be wrong. Germline V gene sequence: CDR1 SGHTA, CDR2 FQGNSA. The CDR3 totals 14 residues. In nucleotides, the CDR3 is TGTGCCAGCAGCCGTAGCGGGAGGAACTACGAGCAGTACTTC. Its translation is CASSRSGRNYEQYF.